This T cell receptor (beta chain) appears in the sequencing data of a study of T-cell reconstitution after alpha-beta-depleted transplantation in children. CDR1 and CDR2 from the germline V gene are SEHNR and FQNEAQ (reference sequence). V lost 4 bases and J lost 5; bases outside the gene matches: 5. The CDR3 sequence is 16 residues long. The sample holds many counts of this clonotype. Unique molecular identifiers were used to barcode this TCRbeta library. TCRdb analysed the PCR reads with MiXCR anew, one entry per CDR3 protein. The sample lists some 600,000 distinct CDR3 sequences, 16% seen once, with approximately 1% in the top ten.

The specimen was PBMCs from the stem cell graft donor, collected from the stem cell graft. The V and J genes are TRBV7-9 and TRBJ2-2, with 12 bases lining up with TRBD1. The origin of this receptor is a human donor who donated a stem cell graft to a child with acute myeloid leukemia. The CDR3 nucleotides are TGTGCCAGCAGCTATCCGGGACAGGGGGCTACCGGGGAGCTGTTTTTT. Translating gives CASSYPGQGATGELFF.